The 20 T cell receptor beta chains listed next were all sequenced from one sample in a study of beta chain features in type 1 diabetes (dated by TCRdb to 2017 to 2018). Library generation was performed with the immunoSEQ multiplex PCR assay. The High Capacity cDNA Reverse Transcription Kit was used to reverse transcribe all of the isolated RNA, meaning that expressed TCRB transcripts were what got sequenced. Not all clones reach the TCRdb copy of this immuneACCESS table, which keeps in-frame sequences only. Checked studies attribute under half of the gap to unresolved V genes and leave the rest unexplained. The sample contains 330,000 or so clones, 14% of them found a single time. The ten top clones hold under 8.5% of the sample. Sequences were obtained from central memory CD4+ T cells from blood. These receptors originate from a man aged 25-45 years in good health.

As for this clone: Other DNA sequences from this sample encode an identical CDR3 as well. V and J are TRBV28 and TRBJ2-3, with D perhaps being TRBD1 or TRBD2 (6 bases each). This CDR3 contains 14 residues. In germline, CDR1 is MDHEN, CDR2 SYDVKM. V was trimmed by 3 bases and J by 2 bases, leaving 9 bases between them. The CDR3 DNA reads as TGTGCCAGCAGTTTGGGGGGCGTCACAGATACGCAGTATTTT. Protein product: CASSLGGVTDTQYF.

V gene TRBV27 combines with J gene TRBJ2-7, with TRBD2 matching over 7 bases. The V gene end was trimmed by 4 bases and the J gene end by 2 bases; junction bases not matched to a gene: 5. Germline-derived CDR1 and CDR2 are MNHEY and SMNVEV (reference sequence). The CDR3 is 14 residues long. CDR3 coding DNA: TGTGCCAGCAGTTCGCCGACTAGCACCTACGAGCAGTACGTC. The encoded protein is CASSSPTSTYEQYV.

The V call is TRBV18, the J call TRBJ1-4; no clear D gene. Trimming took off 3 bases at V and 3 bases at J, with 23 bases between the two ends. The CDR3 spans 19 residues. Germline CDR1 reads KGHSH; CDR2 reads LQKENI. In nucleotides, the CDR3 is TGTGCCAGCTCACCGTTTGTACGAATCACGACCGACTCTAATGAAAAACTGTTTTTT. Encoded protein: CASSPFVRITTDSNEKLFF.

This clone showed up just a few times. V usage is TRBV6-6 and J usage is TRBJ2-7; D gene unclear. Germline-derived CDR1 and CDR2 are MNHNY and SVGAGI (reference sequence). Deletions cut 6 bases from V and 3 bases from J, with 12 bases between. The CDR3 covers 13 residues. The CDR3 sequence: CASRRDKGYEQYV. The CDR3 coding sequence is TGTGCCAGCAGACGCGATAAGGGCTACGAGCAGTACGTC.

The chain recombines TRBV19 with TRBJ2-1, with D tentatively TRBD1 (6 bases). V was pared by 5 bases and J by 9 bases, with 17 bases between. Germline CDR1 is LNHDA and CDR2 is SQIVND (reference sequence). This CDR3 contains 14 residues. This CDR3 reads CASSPGQYESEQFF. CDR3 DNA sequence: TGTGCCAGTAGTCCGGGACAATATGAATCTGAGCAGTTCTTC.

This chain links TRBV4-3 with TRBJ1-1, with D tentatively TRBD1 (5 bases). The ends were cut back, 1 base at V and 4 bases at J, with 16 bases in the middle. Germline CDR1 LGHNA, CDR2 YSLEER. The CDR3 has 16 residues. The CDR3 DNA follows: TGCGCCAGCAGCCAAGTGGGGGGAAGGGTCCGCACTGAAGCTTTCTTT. Its translation is CASSQVGGRVRTEAFF.

This clone has more than one count but fewer than ten. A much larger clone differs from this one at a single base, so this may be a read error. CDR3 DNA: TGTGCCAGCAGCTTTGTCAATGAGCAGTTCTTC. Encoded protein: CASSFVNEQFF. This sequence joins TRBV7-2 and TRBJ2-1, with unresolved D. Germline assignment: CDR1 SGHTA and CDR2 FQGNSA. There are 11 residues in the CDR3. V was cut by 3 bases and J by 6 bases, with 3 bases left in between.

This chain joins TRBV27 and TRBJ2-2, with D possibly matching TRBD1 (5 bases). The CDR3 extends over 13 amino acids. Per the germline V gene, CDR1 is MNHEY and CDR2 is SMNVEV (reference sequence). Trimming pared 6 bases from V and 6 bases from J, leaving 11 bases between. Written as DNA, the CDR3 is TGTGCCAGCAGGGGGAAAGGGGCCGGGGAGCTGTTTTTT. Protein sequence: CASRGKGAGELFF.

The chain couples TRBV29-1 to TRBJ1-1; 8 nucleotides match TRBD1. V lost 1 base, J lost 10 bases, and 11 bases stayed unmatched. The CDR3 is 14 amino acids. The germline CDR1 and CDR2 sequences are SQVTM and ANQGSEA. The CDR3 here is CSVEGVDRVNGAFF. In DNA form, the CDR3 reads TGCAGCGTTGAAGGAGTGGACAGGGTAAATGGAGCTTTCTTT.

The chain joins TRBV28 to TRBJ1-5; 8 bases align to TRBD1. Germline V gene data show CDR1 as MDHEN and CDR2 as SYDVKM. CDR3 length: 14 amino acids. Trimming took 8 bases from V and 3 from J; bases not matched to a gene: 6. The chain's CDR3 is CASLRTGNNQPQHF. CDR3 nucleotide sequence: TGTGCCAGCCTAAGGACAGGGAACAATCAGCCCCAGCATTTT. The full variable domain, completed using reference TRBV28 and TRBJ1-5, is DVKVTQSSRYLVKRTGEKVFLECVQDMDHENMFWYRQDPGLGLRLIYFSYDVKMKEKGDIPEGYSVSREKKERFSLILESASTNQTSMYLCASLRTGNNQPQHFGDGTRLSIL.

This chain joins TRBV27 and TRBJ1-5; D is possibly TRBD1 (5 bases). Germline lookup yields CDR1 MNHEY and CDR2 SMNVEV (reference sequence). Trimming pared 4 bases from V and 6 bases from J, leaving 7 bases between. The length of the CDR3 is 12 residues. CDR3 residues: CASSSGGQPQHF. CDR3 in DNA: TGTGCCAGCAGTTCGGGGGGTCAGCCCCAGCATTTT.

V is TRBV30 and J is TRBJ1-3; D gene ambiguous. The V gene's germline CDR1 is GTSNPN and CDR2 SVGIG (reference sequence). This CDR3 spans 13 amino acids. Trimming took off 3 bases at V and 4 bases at J, with 10 bases between the two ends. This CDR3 reads CAWSAHVGNTIYF. CDR3 DNA: TGTGCCTGGAGCGCTCACGTGGGAAACACCATATATTTT.

This clone was seen only a few times. This rearrangement joins TRBV7-2 to TRBJ1-2, with D uncertain. From germline, CDR1 is SGHTA and CDR2 FQGNSA. The V end was cut by 0 bases, the J end by 2 bases, with 10 bases between. The CDR3 has 15 residues. This CDR3 reads CASSLALAGNYGYTF. The CDR3 DNA reads TGTGCCAGCAGCTTAGCTCTCGCGGGGAACTATGGCTACACCTTC.

This clone was counted between two and nine times. This sequence joins TRBV5-4 and TRBJ2-5; D perhaps matches TRBD1 (5 bases). The CDR3 is made up of 13 amino acids. V gave up 1 base and J gave up 2 bases, with 6 bases separating them. Looked up from germline, CDR1 is SGHNT and CDR2 is YYREEE (reference sequence). The CDR3 loop reads CASSLNRQETQYF. In DNA, the CDR3 is TGTGCCAGCAGCTTGAACAGGCAAGAGACCCAGTACTTC.

This clone turned up a few times. The chain employs TRBV6-1 and TRBJ1-2; maybe TRBD1 (6 bases). This CDR3 has 14 amino acids. CDR1 and CDR2 (germline): MNHNS, SASEGT. V was pared by 10 bases and J by 2 bases, with 17 bases between. CDR3 loop: CATLGGGENYGYTF. The CDR3 DNA follows: TGTGCCACCTTGGGGGGCGGGGAGAACTATGGCTACACCTTC.

The chain uses TRBV5-1 and TRBJ2-7, with 8 bases fitting TRBD1. The CDR3 sequence is 14 residues long. The V gene's germline CDR1 is SGHRS and CDR2 YFSETQ. Unmatched junction bases numbered 5, after V lost 3 bases and J lost 3 bases. This chain's CDR3 is CASSWKDRVYEQYF. The CDR3 coding sequence is TGCGCCAGCAGCTGGAAGGACAGGGTCTACGAGCAGTACTTC.

As for this clone: The CDR3 does not close with the conserved phenylalanine or tryptophan, likely indicating a read error. Because the CDR3's place on the DNA is in doubt, the DNA is left out and the CDR3 is given as listed by TCRdb. V is TRBV11-3 and J is TRBJ1-2. Looked up from germline, CDR1 is SGHNT and CDR2 is YENEEA. The CDR3 length is 12 residues, termini included. CDR3 loop: CASSEIVGGPTL.

In its sample, this clone was seen many times. The chain recombines TRBV10-3 with TRBJ2-7; D not certain. Germline-derived CDR1 and CDR2 are ENHRY and SYGVKD. V dropped 3 bases and J dropped 0 bases, with 12 bases sitting between them. The CDR3 length is 15 residues. CDR3 bases: TGTGCCATCAGTGATTCGGCGAGAAGCTCCTACGAGCAGTACGTC. This translates into CAISDSARSSYEQYV.

In the case of this clone: Possible read error: a much larger clone is one base away. The V gene is TRBV5-1, the J gene TRBJ2-7; 8 bases are a match to TRBD2. Per germline, CDR1 SGHRS and CDR2 YFSETQ. The ends lost 1 base at V and 7 bases at J; junction bases unmatched: 10. The CDR3 loop spans 15 amino acids. The CDR3, as DNA: TGCGCCAGCAGCTTGACTCGCGGGGGGCCGGGGGAGCAGTACTTC. It yields the protein CASSLTRGGPGEQYF.

J is TRBJ2-3 and V is TRBV14; D may be TRBD2 (6 bases). The CDR3 sequence is 15 residues long. The V gene's germline CDR1 is SGHDN and CDR2 FVKESK. V lost 0 bases and J 5 bases, leaving 12 bases between the germline ends. Written as DNA, the CDR3 is TGTGCCAGCAGCCAAGATAGACTAGAGGGAGATACGCAGTATTTT. It translates to CASSQDRLEGDTQYF.